Listed below are T cell receptor beta chains from one sample, sequenced in a study of Graves' ophthalmopathy and Graves' hyperthyroidism. TCRdb reprocessed the multiplex PCR reads with MiXCR, giving one entry per CDR3 protein. The sample lists just over 600,000 distinct CDR3 sequences; 22% were seen once. Sequences were obtained from peripheral blood. All receptors derive from a woman aged 18-35 years with stable Graves' hyperthyroidism. Some clones in this sample may be carry-over from other donors' samples. Each CDR3 is given with its conserved first and last residue. D genes are given only for firm matches. For some rows the clone size is stated as once, few or many, or as a class when expanded; others skip it.

D gene | clone size | J gene | V gene | CDR3 DNA | CDR3 protein
- | few | TRBJ2-5 | TRBV7-3 | TGTGCCAGCAGCCCACAAAGTGGCAGGGTGGAGACCCAGTACTTC | CASSPQSGRVETQYF
- | many | TRBJ1-6 | TRBV2 | TGTGCCAGCAGCCCCCTACAGGGTAATAATTCACCCCTCCACTTT | CASSPLQGNNSPLHF
TRBD1 | many | TRBJ1-3 | TRBV20-1 | TGCAGTGCTTTACCGGGACAGGGGGGAAACACCATATATTTT | CSALPGQGGNTIYF
TRBD2 | - | TRBJ2-2 | TRBV25-1 | TGTGCCAGCAGTGATATTCGAGGACTAGCGGGAGCAGCGAACACCGGGGAGCTGTTTTTT | CASSDIRGLAGAANTGELFF
- | few | TRBJ2-5 | TRBV29-1 | TGCAGCGTTGTAAGAGAGACCCAGTACTTC | CSVVRETQYF
- | many | TRBJ1-2 | TRBV27 | TGTGCCAGCAGTACTCTATTCGGGCTCTATGGCTACACCTTC | CASSTLFGLYGYTF
- | many | TRBJ2-2 | TRBV7-9 | TGTGCCAGCAGGCAACACGTGGACGGGGAGCTGTTTTTT | CASRQHVDGELFF
- | many | TRBJ1-3 | TRBV20-1 | TGCAGTGCCTACGGCTCTGGAAACACCATATATTTT | CSAYGSGNTIYF
- | many | TRBJ2-5 | TRBV7-3 | TGTGCCAGCAGCCGAAGTAGCCAAGAGACCCAGTACTTC | CASSRSSQETQYF
- | many | TRBJ1-5 | TRBV27 | TGTGCCAGCAGTTTCTCCCAGGGTGTTCAGCCCCAGCATTTT | CASSFSQGVQPQHF
- | few | TRBJ1-6 | TRBV20-1 | TGCAGTGCTAGAGAGTCTGGAAACAATTCACCCCTCCACTTT | CSARESGNNSPLHF
TRBD1 | many | TRBJ1-6 | TRBV29-1 | TGCAGCGCAGTGACAGGGGACTATAATTCACCCCTCCACTTT | CSAVTGDYNSPLHF
- | many | TRBJ1-3 | TRBV28 | TGTGCCAGCAGTTTGGAGGCGTTCTCTGGAAACACCATATATTTT | CASSLEAFSGNTIYF
- | - | TRBJ2-7 | TRBV12-3/TRBV12-4 | TGTGCCAGCAGTTTAGCCTCGGGACTTAACTACGAGCAGTACTTC | CASSLASGLNYEQYF
TRBD1 | few | TRBJ2-3 | TRBV20-1 | TGCAGTGCCCAGGTAGGGGGCCTCACAGATACGCAGTATTTT | CSAQVGGLTDTQYF
- | - | TRBJ1-3 | TRBV6-1 | TGTGCCAGCAGCGGACAGCCGAGCTCTGGAAACACCATATATTTT | CASSGQPSSGNTIYF
- | many | TRBJ1-1 | TRBV12-3/TRBV12-4 | TGTGCCAGCAGCCCCCACCTGGGGGGAGGGTCTGCGGACACTGAAGCTTTCTTT | CASSPHLGGGSADTEAFF
- | many | TRBJ1-6 | TRBV12-3/TRBV12-4 | TGTGCCAGCAACGGGGGATCCTATAATTCACCCCTCCACTTT | CASNGGSYNSPLHF
- | - | TRBJ2-7 | TRBV3-1 | TGTGCCAGCAGCCAGCTAGCATACGAGCAGTACTTC | CASSQLAYEQYF
- | few | TRBJ1-1 | TRBV27 | TGTGCCAGCAGTGTAGTGTTTGGCACTGAAGCTTTCTTT | CASSVVFGTEAFF
- | many | TRBJ1-5 | TRBV19 | TGTGCCAGTAGTATCTTCGCCAGGCGCAATCAGCCCCAGCATTTT | CASSIFARRNQPQHF
TRBD2 | many | TRBJ2-7 | TRBV28 | TGTGCCAGCAGCCCCGCCCTCGGGACTACCTTATACGAGCAGTACTTC | CASSPALGTTLYEQYF
- | once | TRBJ2-7 | TRBV9 | TGTGCCAGCAGCGTAGCGAGTCAGGGGTACGAGCAGTACTTC | CASSVASQGYEQYF
- | few | TRBJ2-7 | TRBV11-1 | TGTGCCAGCAGCTTAGAAGCATTCGGCACCCCCGGGCCCTACGAGCAGTGCTTC | CASSLEAFGTPGPYEQCF
- | many | TRBJ2-6 | TRBV12-3/TRBV12-4 | TGTGCCAGCAGTCCCCTAGAGGGCAGGACTGGGGCCAACGTCCTGACTTTC | CASSPLEGRTGANVLTF
- | many | TRBJ1-5 | TRBV6-5 | TGTGCCAGCAGTTACGGCAGCGGCAATCAGCCCCAGCATTTT | CASSYGSGNQPQHF
- | few | TRBJ2-5 | TRBV5-1 | TGCGCCAGCAGCTTGGGGGTCGGGATTGCAGAGACCCAGTACTTC | CASSLGVGIAETQYF
TRBD1 | few | TRBJ1-6 | TRBV28 | TGTGCCAGCAGCGGACAGGGTGTTCTCTCACCCCTCCACTTT | CASSGQGVLSPLHF
- | many | TRBJ2-2 | TRBV2 | TGTGCCAGCAGTGGGGCAGCAGCATGCGGGGAGCTGTTTTTT | CASSGAAACGELFF
TRBD2 | - | TRBJ2-7 | TRBV20-1 | TGCAGTGCTAGAGGGCGAGCGGGAGCGTTCTCCTACGAGCAGTACTTC | CSARGRAGAFSYEQYF
TRBD2 | few | TRBJ2-7 | TRBV9 | TGTGCCAGCAGCGTAGAGGGGACTAGAGTCTACGAGCAGTACTTC | CASSVEGTRVYEQYF
TRBD1 | many | TRBJ1-1 | TRBV10-3 | TGTGCCATCGGACAGGGATCGAGAAACACTGAAGCTTTCTTT | CAIGQGSRNTEAFF
- | - | TRBJ2-2 | TRBV6-5 | TGTGCCAGCAGTTTGAAGGAGGCAGGTCTCGGGGAGCTGTTTTTT | CASSLKEAGLGELFF
- | many | TRBJ2-7 | TRBV7-6 | TGTGCCAGCAGCTTGAACCCTATCAGCTACGAGCAGTACTTC | CASSLNPISYEQYF
- | few | TRBJ1-1 | TRBV30 | TGTGCCTGGACGGTGGGTGGCACTGAAGCTTTCTTT | CAWTVGGTEAFF
TRBD1 | - | TRBJ2-4 | TRBV11-2 | TGTGCCAGCAGGTCGTTCCGGGACAGAGCCCATCTAGCCAAAAACATTAAGTACTTC | CASRSFRDRAHLAKNIKYF
- | few | TRBJ1-2 | TRBV6-5 | TGTGCCAGCAGTTATACAGGGCAGAGCTATGGCTACACCTTC | CASSYTGQSYGYTF
- | - | TRBJ2-2 | TRBV10-3 | TGTGCCATCAGTGAGTCCCCGTCCCAAACCGGGGAGCTGTTTTTT | CAISESPSQTGELFF
- | many | TRBJ1-1 | TRBV6-1 | TGTGCCAGCTCGCCAGCTGGGGGACCTGAAGCTTTCTTT | CASSPAGGPEAFF
TRBD2 | many | TRBJ2-7 | TRBV29-1 | TGCAGCGTTGAGGGAGGACTAGCGGGAGGGGATGAGCAGTACTTC | CSVEGGLAGGDEQYF
- | - | TRBJ1-1 | TRBV6-1 | TGTGCCAGCAGTGACAGGGCGAGACTGAACACTGAAGCTTTCTTT | CASSDRARLNTEAFF
- | - | TRBJ1-3 | TRBV18 | TGTGCCAGCTCACCACAGACGGGCTCTGGAAACACCATATATTTT | CASSPQTGSGNTIYF
- | - | TRBJ2-2 | TRBV12-3/TRBV12-4 | TGTGCCAGCAGGACCCCCCGGACGCTGAACACCGGGGAGCTGTTTTTT | CASRTPRTLNTGELFF
- | many | TRBJ1-5 | TRBV6-1 | TGTGCCAGCAGTGACGCGCCGCCAGGCCTCGGGCAGCCCCAGCATTTT | CASSDAPPGLGQPQHF
- | many | TRBJ2-2 | TRBV6-4 | TGTGCCAGCAGTAACAACGATGGGGGGACCGGGGAGCTGTTTTTT | CASSNNDGGTGELFF
TRBD1 | few | TRBJ1-1 | TRBV6-1 | TGTGCCAGCATGGAAGACAGGGCCACTGAAGCTTTCTTT | CASMEDRATEAFF
- | - | TRBJ2-7 | TRBV12-3/TRBV12-4 | TGTGCCAGCGCTGCCGCACAGAGCTCCTACGAGCAGTACTTC | CASAAAQSSYEQYF
TRBD1 | - | TRBJ2-7 | TRBV6-1 | TGTGCCAGCAGAGGACAGGGAAATTACTACGAGCAGTACTTC | CASRGQGNYYEQYF
- | - | TRBJ1-1 | TRBV20-1 | TGCAGTGCTCCCCCCGGGGGGAACACTGAAGCTTTCTTT | CSAPPGGNTEAFF
- | many | TRBJ1-1 | TRBV27 | TGTGCCAGCAGTTTATCGGTGGTCCCTAACACTGAAGCTTTCTTT | CASSLSVVPNTEAFF
- | many | TRBJ2-5 | TRBV12-3/TRBV12-4 | TGTGCCAGCAGTTTTCAGGGGCCACGGGAGACCCAGTACTTC | CASSFQGPRETQYF